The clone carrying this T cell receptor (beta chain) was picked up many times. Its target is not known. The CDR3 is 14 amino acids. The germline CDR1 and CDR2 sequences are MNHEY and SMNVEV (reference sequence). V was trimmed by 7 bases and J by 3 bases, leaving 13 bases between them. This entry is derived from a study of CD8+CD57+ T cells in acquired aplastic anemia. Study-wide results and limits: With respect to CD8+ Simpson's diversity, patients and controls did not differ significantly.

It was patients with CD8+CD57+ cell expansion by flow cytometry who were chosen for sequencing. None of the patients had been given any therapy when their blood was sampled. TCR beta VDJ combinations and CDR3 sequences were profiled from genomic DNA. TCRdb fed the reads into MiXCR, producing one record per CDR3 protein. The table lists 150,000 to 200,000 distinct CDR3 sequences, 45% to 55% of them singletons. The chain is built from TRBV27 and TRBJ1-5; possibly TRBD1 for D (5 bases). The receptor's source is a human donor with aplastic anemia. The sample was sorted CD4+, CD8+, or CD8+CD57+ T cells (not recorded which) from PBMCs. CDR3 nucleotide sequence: TGTGCCAGCATGGAGGAGGGGAACAATCAGCCCCAGCATTTT. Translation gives CASMEEGNNQPQHF.